The 10 T cell receptor beta chains presented below share a single source sample, sequenced in a study of blood T cell repertoires in COVID-19. The table came from immunoSEQ multiplex PCR; TCRdb's copy has only in-frame clones and leaves some out. The sample includes about 200,000 clones, roughly four fifths of them seen just once. Sequenced: PBMCs or T cells enriched from blood (not recorded which). The receptors shown here come from a man between 35 and 55 years old who had recovered from COVID-19.

This clone appeared a few times. V and J are TRBV5-4 and TRBJ1-2; 10 positions agree with TRBD1. Losses at the gene ends were 4 bases for V and 6 bases for J; bases not matched to a gene: 9. Germline lookup yields CDR1 SGHNT and CDR2 YYREEE (reference sequence). The CDR3 has 15 amino acids. CDR3 in amino acids: CASSPGGQGMNGYTF. CDR3 sequence (DNA): TGTGCCAGCAGCCCGGGGGGACAGGGGATGAATGGCTACACCTTC.

This clone was seen just once. The chain carries TRBV9 and TRBJ1-1, with 7 bases identical to TRBD1. The CDR3 covers 15 residues. The trim removed 4 bases at V and 4 bases at J, leaving 10 bases unmatched. Germline CDR1 and CDR2: SGDLS and YYNGEE. CDR3 sequence: CASSSLGQSATEAFF. Written as DNA, the CDR3 is TGTGCCAGCAGCTCATTGGGACAGTCGGCCACTGAAGCTTTCTTT.

CDR3 bases: TGTGCCAGCAGCCAAGAGGAACAGGACCTCAATGAGCAGTTCTTC. This translates into CASSQEEQDLNEQFF. V is TRBV4-2 and J is TRBJ2-1, with D possibly TRBD1 on 5 matching bases. The CDR3 is 15 amino acids. Deletions cut 0 bases from V and 6 bases from J, with 12 bases between. CDR1 LGHNA and CDR2 YNFKEQ come from the germline V gene.

V is TRBV11-2 and J is TRBJ1-6, with D possibly TRBD1 on 5 matching bases. The CDR3 has 15 amino acids. Germline V gene sequence: CDR1 SGHAT, CDR2 FQNNGV. V lost 5 bases, J lost 1 base, and 9 bases lay in between. CDR3 amino acids: CASSPQGSYNSPLHF. DNA of the CDR3: TGTGCCAGCAGCCCTCAGGGTTCCTATAATTCACCCCTCCACTTT.

The CDR3 sequence: CASSQDYGRADYGYTF. The CDR3 nucleotides are TGCGCCAGCAGCCAAGATTACGGCCGTGCGGACTATGGCTACACCTTC. V is TRBV4-3 and J is TRBJ1-2; D gene uncertain. The length of the CDR3 is 16 residues. V was trimmed by 0 bases and J by 3 bases, leaving 14 bases between them. Germline CDR1 reads LGHNA; CDR2 reads YSLEER.

The chain links TRBV9 to TRBJ1-2; D may be TRBD1 (6 bases). The V gene lost 3 bases and the J gene lost 9 bases, with 12 bases spanning the gap. The V gene's germline CDR1 is SGDLS and CDR2 YYNGEE. The CDR3 has 12 residues. The CDR3 sequence is CASSAEWDSYTF. CDR3 bases: TGTGCCAGCAGCGCAGAGTGGGACAGCTACACCTTC.

The gene calls are TRBV27 and TRBJ1-2, with 7 bases that match TRBD1. Germline CDR1 and CDR2: MNHEY and SMNVEV (reference sequence). This CDR3 is built from 13 residues. Trimming cost V 1 base and J 7 bases; bases outside gene matches: 3. CDR3 residues: CASSLLGQLGYTF. CDR3 bases: TGTGCCAGCAGTTTATTGGGACAGCTTGGCTACACCTTC.

The V call is TRBV2, the J call TRBJ2-1, with 12 bases identical to TRBD1. CDR3 length: 17 amino acids. V was clipped by 6 bases and J by 12 bases; unmatched bases: 18. Per the germline V gene, CDR1 is SNHLY and CDR2 is FYNNEI. The CDR3 DNA follows: TGTGCCAGCAGAGATCTCCCCGGGACAGGGGGCCTCGTTTGGCAGTTCTTC. Its protein is CASRDLPGTGGLVWQFF.

The chain couples TRBV4-3 to TRBJ2-3; 9 nucleotides align to TRBD2. Germline trimming cut 4 bases from V and 1 base from J; bases unmatched to any gene: 6. Germline-derived CDR1 and CDR2 are LGHNA and YSLEER. This CDR3 has 16 amino acids. CDR3 sequence (DNA): TGCGCCAGCAGCCCTGTAGCGGGAGTGGGCACAGATACGCAGTATTTT. Encoded protein: CASSPVAGVGTDTQYF.

V is TRBV2 and J is TRBJ1-2, with D possibly being TRBD1 (6 bases). The germline gives CDR1 SNHLY, CDR2 FYNNEI. The CDR3 contains 12 residues. The V and J ends lost 6 bases and 8 bases respectively, with 13 bases between them. The CDR3 DNA sequence: TGTGCCAGCAGGCTCCAGGGGCAAGGCTACACCTTC. This sequence encodes CASRLQGQGYTF.